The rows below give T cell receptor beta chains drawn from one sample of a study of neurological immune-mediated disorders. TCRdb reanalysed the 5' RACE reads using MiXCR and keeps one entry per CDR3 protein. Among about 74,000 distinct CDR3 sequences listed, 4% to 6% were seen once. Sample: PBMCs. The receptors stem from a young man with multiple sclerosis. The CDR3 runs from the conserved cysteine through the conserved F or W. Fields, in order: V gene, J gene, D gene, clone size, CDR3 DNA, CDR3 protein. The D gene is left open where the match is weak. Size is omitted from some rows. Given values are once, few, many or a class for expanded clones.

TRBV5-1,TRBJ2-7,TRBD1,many,TGCGCCAGCAGCTCCCTGTCCACAGGGGAAGGCGAGCAGTACTTC,CASSSLSTGEGEQYF
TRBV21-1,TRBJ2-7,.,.,TGTGCCAGCACCGATAGGACAGAAGAGCAGTACTTC,CASTDRTEEQYF
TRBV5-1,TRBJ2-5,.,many,TGCGCCAGCAGTCGAGGCAGGGAAGAGACCCAGTACTTC,CASSRGREETQYF
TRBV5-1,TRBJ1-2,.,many,TGCGCCAGCAGCTGGGGAAAGGACTATGGCTACACCTTC,CASSWGKDYGYTF
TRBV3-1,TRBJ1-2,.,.,TGTGCCAGCAGCCCGGGGGGAAGGGGTTATGGCTACACCTTC,CASSPGGRGYGYTF
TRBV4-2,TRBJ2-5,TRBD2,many,TGTGCCAGCAGCCAAGTACGGGGACTAGCGGAGACCCAGTACTTC,CASSQVRGLAETQYF
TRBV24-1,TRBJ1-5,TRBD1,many,TGTGCCACCAGTGATCCAAAAGAAGACAGGGGGCTTGGTCAGCCCCAGAATTTT,CATSDPKEDRGLGQPQNF
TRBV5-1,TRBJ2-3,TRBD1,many,TGCGCCAGCAGCAGCAAGACAGGGAGATACACAGATACGCAGTATTTT,CASSSKTGRYTDTQYF
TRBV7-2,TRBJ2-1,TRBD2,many,TGTGCCAGCAGCCTAATTAGGAGTAGCGGGAGTCACAATGAGCAGTTCTTC,CASSLIRSSGSHNEQFF
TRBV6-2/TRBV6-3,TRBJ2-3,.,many,TGTGCCAGCAGTTTTCAGACCTCCACAGATACGCAGTATTTT,CASSFQTSTDTQYF
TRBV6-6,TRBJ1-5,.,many,TGTGCCAGCAGTTACAGCCGGGTGGGCCAGCCCCAGCATTTT,CASSYSRVGQPQHF